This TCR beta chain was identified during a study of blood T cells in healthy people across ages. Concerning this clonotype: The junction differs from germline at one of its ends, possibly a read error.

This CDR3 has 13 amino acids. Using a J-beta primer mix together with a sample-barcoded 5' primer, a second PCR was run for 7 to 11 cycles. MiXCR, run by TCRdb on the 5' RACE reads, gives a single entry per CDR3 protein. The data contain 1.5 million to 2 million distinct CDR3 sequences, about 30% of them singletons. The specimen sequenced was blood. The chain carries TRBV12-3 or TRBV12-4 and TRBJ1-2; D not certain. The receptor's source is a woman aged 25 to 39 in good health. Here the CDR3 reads CACSLSGTYGYTF. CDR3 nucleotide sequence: TGTGCCTGCAGTTTATCCGGAACGTACGGCTACACCTTC.